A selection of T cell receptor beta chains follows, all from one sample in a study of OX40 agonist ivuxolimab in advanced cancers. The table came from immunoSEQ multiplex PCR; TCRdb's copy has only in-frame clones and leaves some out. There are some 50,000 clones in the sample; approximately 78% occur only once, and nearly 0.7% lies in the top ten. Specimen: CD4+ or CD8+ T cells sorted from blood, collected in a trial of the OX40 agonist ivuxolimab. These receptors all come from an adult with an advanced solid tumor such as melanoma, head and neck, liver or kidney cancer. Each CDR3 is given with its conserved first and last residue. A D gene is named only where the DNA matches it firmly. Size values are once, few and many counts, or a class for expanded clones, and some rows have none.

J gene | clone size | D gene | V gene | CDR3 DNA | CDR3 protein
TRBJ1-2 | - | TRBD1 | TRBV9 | TGTGCCAGCAGCGTAGATCAGGGGGATGGCTACACCTTC | CASSVDQGDGYTF
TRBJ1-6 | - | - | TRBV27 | TGTGCCAGCAGTGGGGGATTATTAAGCTCCTATAATTCACCCCTCCACTTT | CASSGGLLSSYNSPLHF
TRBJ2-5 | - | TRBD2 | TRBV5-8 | TGTGCCAGCAGCTCAGGAGGGACTAGAGAGACCCAGTACTTC | CASSSGGTRETQYF
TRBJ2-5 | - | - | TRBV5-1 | TGCGCCAGCAGCTTAAAAGAGACCCAGTACTTC | CASSLKETQYF
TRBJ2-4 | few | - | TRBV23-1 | TGCGCCAGCAGTCGGACCCCGAGTGCCAAAAACATTCAGTACTTC | CASSRTPSAKNIQYF
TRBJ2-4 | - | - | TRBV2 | TGTGCCAGCCATTCAGAACGGGCATCCAAAAACATTCAGTACTTC | CASHSERASKNIQYF
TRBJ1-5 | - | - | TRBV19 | TGTGCCAGTAGTACCACTTTTACAGGCTCTCTTAATCAGCCCCAGCATTTT | CASSTTFTGSLNQPQHF
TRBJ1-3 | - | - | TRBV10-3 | TGTGCCATCAGTGAGTCGAAGGGATCTGGAAACACCATATATTTT | CAISESKGSGNTIYF
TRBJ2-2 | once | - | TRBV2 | TGTGCCAGCAGTGGGACCGTCGCTGCTACCGGGGAGCTGTTTTTT | CASSGTVAATGELFF
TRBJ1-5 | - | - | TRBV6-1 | TGTGCCAGCAGTGCCGGGACAAATGGCAATCAGCCCCAGCATTTT | CASSAGTNGNQPQHF
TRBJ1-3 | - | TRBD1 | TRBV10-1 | TGCGCCAGCAAAATGGGGGACAGGGATGACACTGGAAACACCATATATTTT | CASKMGDRDDTGNTIYF
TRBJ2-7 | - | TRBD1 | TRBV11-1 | TGTGCCAGCAGCGCCCGGGACAGGGACATCTCCTACGAGCAGTACTTC | CASSARDRDISYEQYF
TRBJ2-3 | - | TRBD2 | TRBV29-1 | TGCAGCGTGGTAGCGGGGGTGCTTGGAGATACGCAGTATTTT | CSVVAGVLGDTQYF
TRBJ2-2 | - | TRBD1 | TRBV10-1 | TGCGCCAGCAGTGAGACCACCGGGACAGGCAACACCGGGGAGCTGTTTTTT | CASSETTGTGNTGELFF
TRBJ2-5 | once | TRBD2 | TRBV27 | TGTGCCAGCAGTTCCCTAGCGGGGCGGGGGAAGACCCAGTACTTC | CASSSLAGRGKTQYF
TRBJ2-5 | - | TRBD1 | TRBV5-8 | TGTGCCAGCAGTCTTTACACAGGGGAAGAGACCCAGTACTTC | CASSLYTGEETQYF
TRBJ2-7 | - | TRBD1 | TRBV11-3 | TGTGCCAGCAGCCCCGACCCGGGACAGAGTTTCGAGCAGTACTTC | CASSPDPGQSFEQYF
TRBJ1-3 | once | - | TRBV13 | TGTGCCAGCAGCTTAAGTCGGAACTCTGGAAACACCATATATTTT | CASSLSRNSGNTIYF
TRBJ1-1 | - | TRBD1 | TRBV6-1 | TGTGCCAGCAGGGAGACAGGGGAAGCCACTGAAGCTTTCTTT | CASRETGEATEAFF
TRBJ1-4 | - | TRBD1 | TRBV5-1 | TGCGCCAGCAAGGACGCGGGACAGAATAATGAAAAACTGTTTTTT | CASKDAGQNNEKLFF
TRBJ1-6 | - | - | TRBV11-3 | TGTGCCAGCAGCCCGGGGGGAGGGAAGTCACCCCTCCACTTT | CASSPGGGKSPLHF
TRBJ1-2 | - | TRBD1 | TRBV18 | TGTGCCAGCTCACCAGCAGGGGGCTTAAACTATGGCTACACCTTC | CASSPAGGLNYGYTF
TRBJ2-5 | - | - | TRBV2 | TGTGCCAGCTCCTGGGGGGCGGGAGAGACCCAGTACTTC | CASSWGAGETQYF
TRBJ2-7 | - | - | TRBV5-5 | TGTGCCAGCAGCTCTCCGGGCGTTACCTACGAGCAGTACTTC | CASSSPGVTYEQYF
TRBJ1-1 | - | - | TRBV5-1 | TGCGCCAGCAGCTTGGCGGTAAACACTGAAGCTTTCTTT | CASSLAVNTEAFF
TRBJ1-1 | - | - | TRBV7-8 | TGTGCCAGCAGCTTAGGACGTTCAGATGGAGGTTCTGAAGCTTTCTTT | CASSLGRSDGGSEAFF
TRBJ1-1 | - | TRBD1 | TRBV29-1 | TGCAGCGTCCCTGACAGGGCTGGACCTGAAGCTTTCTTT | CSVPDRAGPEAFF
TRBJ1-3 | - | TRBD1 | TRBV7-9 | TGTGCCAGCAGCTTAGAGGACAGGGGGCGAGGAAACACCATATATTTT | CASSLEDRGRGNTIYF
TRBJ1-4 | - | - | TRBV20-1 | TGCAGTGCTACAAAGACTGAAAAACTGTTTTTT | CSATKTEKLFF
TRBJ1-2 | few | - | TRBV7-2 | TGTGCCAGCAGCTTAGCGGGGTACGGCTACACCTTC | CASSLAGYGYTF
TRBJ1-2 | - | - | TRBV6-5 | TGTGCCAGCAGCATCGACAGTCTCTATGGCTACACCTTC | CASSIDSLYGYTF
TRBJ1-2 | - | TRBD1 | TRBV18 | TGTGCCAGCTCACCACTTTCGGGACAGGCCGGCCCTGGCTACACCTTC | CASSPLSGQAGPGYTF
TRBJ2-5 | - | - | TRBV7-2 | TGTGCCAGCAGCCTATCGACAGCCCAAGAGACCCAGTACTTC | CASSLSTAQETQYF
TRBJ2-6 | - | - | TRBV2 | TGTGCCAGCAGTGAACAGGGCTCTGGGGCCAACGTCCTGACTTTC | CASSEQGSGANVLTF
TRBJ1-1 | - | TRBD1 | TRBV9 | TGTGCCAGCAGCTCCCGTCCGGGACAGGGCCTGAACACTGAAGCTTTCTTT | CASSSRPGQGLNTEAFF
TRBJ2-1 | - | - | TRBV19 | TGTGCCAGTAGTAGGGGGCGGGGTGGCTACAATGAGCAGTTCTTC | CASSRGRGGYNEQFF
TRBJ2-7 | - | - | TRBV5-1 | TGCGCCAGCTCATGGGACCGCCGTTCCTACGAGCAGTACTTC | CASSWDRRSYEQYF
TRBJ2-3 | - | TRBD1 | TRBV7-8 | TGTGCCAGCAGCTTAGACAGGGGGCCTGGAGATACGCAGTATTTT | CASSLDRGPGDTQYF
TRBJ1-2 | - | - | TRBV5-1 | TGCGCCAGCAGCTTAAACCCCCTGGGGGGGGCAAGCTATGGCTACACCTTC | CASSLNPLGGASYGYTF
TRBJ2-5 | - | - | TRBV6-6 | TGTGCCAGCGGGGGGACCCAGTACTTC | CASGGTQYF
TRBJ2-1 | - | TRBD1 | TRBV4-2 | TGTGCCAGCAGCCCTCGTTATATAACGGGGACAGGTGGAAATGAGCAGTTCTTC | CASSPRYITGTGGNEQFF
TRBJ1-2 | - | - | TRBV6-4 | TGTGCCAGCAGTGACTTCGGGGGTGTCTATGGCTACACCTTC | CASSDFGGVYGYTF
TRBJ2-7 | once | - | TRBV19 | TGTGCCAGTAGTATCGGGGCTAGTAAGCAGTACTTC | CASSIGASKQYF
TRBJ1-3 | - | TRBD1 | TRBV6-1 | TGTGCCAGCAGCCAGGGGGGAACGGTTGGAAACACCATATATTTT | CASSQGGTVGNTIYF
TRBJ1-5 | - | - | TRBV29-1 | TGCAGCACGAGTCCCGGCCAGGATCAGCCCCAGCATTTT | CSTSPGQDQPQHF
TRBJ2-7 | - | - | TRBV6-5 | TGTGCCAGCAGTTACTCTGGGACTGGAGGGAACTTC | CASSYSGTGGNF